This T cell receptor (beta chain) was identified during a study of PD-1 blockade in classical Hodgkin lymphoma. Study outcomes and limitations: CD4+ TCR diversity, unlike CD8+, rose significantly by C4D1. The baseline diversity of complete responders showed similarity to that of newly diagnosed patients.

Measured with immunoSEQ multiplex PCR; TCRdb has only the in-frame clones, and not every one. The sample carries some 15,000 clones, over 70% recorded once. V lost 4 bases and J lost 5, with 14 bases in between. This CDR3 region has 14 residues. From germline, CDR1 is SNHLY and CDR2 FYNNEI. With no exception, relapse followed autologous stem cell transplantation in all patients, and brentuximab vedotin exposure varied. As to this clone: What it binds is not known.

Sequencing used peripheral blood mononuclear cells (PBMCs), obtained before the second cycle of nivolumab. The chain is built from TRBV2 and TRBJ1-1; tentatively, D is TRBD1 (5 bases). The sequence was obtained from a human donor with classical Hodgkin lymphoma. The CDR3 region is CASSGQGGRTEAFF. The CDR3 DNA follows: TGTGCCAGCAGTGGTCAGGGAGGAAGGACTGAAGCTTTCTTT.